This is a list of T cell receptor beta chains from one sample in a study of T-cell reconstitution after alpha-beta-depleted transplantation in children. TCRdb processed the PCR reads anew with MiXCR; each CDR3 protein has one entry. The sample lists 5,500 to 7,000 distinct CDR3 sequences; 16% were seen once. The sequencing used PBMCs, mostly from graft donor cells, collected 60 days after TCRalphabeta/CD19-depleted stem cell transplant. The receptors originated from a male patient under 18 who had a stem cell transplant for acute myeloid leukemia, so the T cells may come from the graft donor. The CDR3 runs from the conserved cysteine through the conserved F or W. D genes are given only for firm matches. Clone size appears in some rows only: once, few, many, or a class for an expanded clone.

CDR3nt | CDR3aa | abundance | j_gene | v_gene | d_gene
TGTGCCAGCAGTTACCAAGGGGGCTACACCTTC | CASSYQGGYTF | . | TRBJ1-2 | TRBV6-6 | .
TGCAGTGCTAGAGGACTAGCGGGAGTAGATACGCAGTATTTT | CSARGLAGVDTQYF | medium-sized | TRBJ2-3 | TRBV20-1 | TRBD2
TGTGCCAGCAAACTAGTTTTAGCGGGAGGGCCTAGGGGCGGGGAGCTGTTTTTT | CASKLVLAGGPRGGELFF | . | TRBJ2-2 | TRBV6-1 | TRBD2
TGTGCCAGCAGCTTAGGCCAGGGCTATAGCTACACCTTC | CASSLGQGYSYTF | . | TRBJ1-2 | TRBV13 | .
TGTGCCAGCAGCCCCTGGACTAGCGGGACCTACGAGCAGTACTTC | CASSPWTSGTYEQYF | few | TRBJ2-7 | TRBV3-1 | TRBD2
TGTGCCAGCAGCCGTGCAGGGACTAGCAACGGCGAGCAGTACTTC | CASSRAGTSNGEQYF | . | TRBJ2-7 | TRBV7-8 | TRBD2
TGTGCCAGCAGTCCCTGGAGACTAGCGGGGTTTGGGAATGAGCAGTTCTTC | CASSPWRLAGFGNEQFF | . | TRBJ2-1 | TRBV27 | TRBD2
TGCGCCAGCAGCCCTGGACTAGCGGGCAGGGAGACCCAGTACTTC | CASSPGLAGRETQYF | . | TRBJ2-5 | TRBV4-3 | TRBD2
TGTGCCAGCAGCAAACAGGATAATTCACCCCTCCACTTT | CASSKQDNSPLHF | large | TRBJ1-6 | TRBV7-9 | .
TGCGCCAGCAGCCAAGATGGGCTCACCGGGGAGCTGTTTTTT | CASSQDGLTGELFF | . | TRBJ2-2 | TRBV4-3 | .
TGTGCCAGCAGTTTAGCGTGGGGGGAGACCCAGTACTTC | CASSLAWGETQYF | . | TRBJ2-5 | TRBV12-3/TRBV12-4 | .
TGCGCCAGCAGCATCGAGACTAGCGGGCGGAAGACCCAGTACTTC | CASSIETSGRKTQYF | . | TRBJ2-5 | TRBV5-1 | TRBD2
TGTGCCAGTAGTATGACGGCTAATGGCTACACCTTC | CASSMTANGYTF | . | TRBJ1-2 | TRBV19 | .
TGTGCCAGCAGGCAGACTAGCGCACAAGAGACCCAGTACTTC | CASRQTSAQETQYF | few | TRBJ2-5 | TRBV7-3 | TRBD2
TGTGCCACCAGCAGAGATTTTAAGGGATCCCAAGAGACCCAGTACTTC | CATSRDFKGSQETQYF | . | TRBJ2-5 | TRBV15 | .
TGCGCCAGCAGCCATGGACTAGCGGGAGTAGATACGCAGTATTTT | CASSHGLAGVDTQYF | . | TRBJ2-3 | TRBV5-1 | TRBD2
TGTGCCAGCAGCCCGCCGGGGGAGACCCAGTACTTC | CASSPPGETQYF | few | TRBJ2-5 | TRBV5-4 | .
TGTGCCAGCAGCCGAGGTTATACTAGCGTAAGCTCCTACAATGAGCAGTTCTTC | CASSRGYTSVSSYNEQFF | medium-sized | TRBJ2-1 | TRBV4-2 | TRBD2
TGCAGCGTCTATACTAGCGGACCTATGGATACGCAGTATTTT | CSVYTSGPMDTQYF | medium-sized | TRBJ2-3 | TRBV29-1 | TRBD2
TGTGCCAGCAGAGATCGACTAGCACAAGAGCAGTTCTTC | CASRDRLAQEQFF | few | TRBJ2-1 | TRBV6-2/TRBV6-3 | TRBD2
TGTGCCAGCAGTGGGAGACAAAGGACAGATACGCAGTATTTT | CASSGRQRTDTQYF | . | TRBJ2-3 | TRBV6-2/TRBV6-3 | .
TGCAGCGCTGCCGGGGCGGCTAATGAAAAACTGTTTTTT | CSAAGAANEKLFF | medium-sized | TRBJ1-4 | TRBV29-1 | .
TGTGCCACCAAGAGCGGCGGCCGCAATGAGCAGTTCTTC | CATKSGGRNEQFF | . | TRBJ2-1 | TRBV24-1 | .
TGTGCCACCAGTGATTCCCGACTAGCGGGAGGGCTCGGCCTTCGATACAATGAGCAGTTCTTC | CATSDSRLAGGLGLRYNEQFF | . | TRBJ2-1 | TRBV24-1 | TRBD2
TGTGCCAGCAGTGAGGGTCAAGCTGGGCAGTATACGCAGTATTTT | CASSEGQAGQYTQYF | few | TRBJ2-3 | TRBV6-1 | .
TGTGCCAGCAGTGAATCTGGGCGGGGGCCCTCATACAATGAGCAGTTCTTC | CASSESGRGPSYNEQFF | . | TRBJ2-1 | TRBV25-1 | .
TGTGCCAGCAGCCACGGACGGCCGGCCTACGAGCAGTACTTC | CASSHGRPAYEQYF | . | TRBJ2-7 | TRBV7-9 | .
TGTGCCAGCAGCTTAGTGTCGACAGCTAACTATGGCTACACCTTC | CASSLVSTANYGYTF | . | TRBJ1-2 | TRBV7-2 | .
TGTGCCAGCAGTTCCCCCTCGGGGTCTGGGGCCAACGTCCTGACTTTC | CASSSPSGSGANVLTF | medium-sized | TRBJ2-6 | TRBV12-3/TRBV12-4 | .
TGTGCCTGGAGCCCAGAGGGAAGCAATCAGCCCCAGCATTTT | CAWSPEGSNQPQHF | . | TRBJ1-5 | TRBV30 | .
TGTGCCAGCAGTTACTCGAATGGAGTCTCCTACGAGCAGTACTTC | CASSYSNGVSYEQYF | few | TRBJ2-7 | TRBV6-5 | .
TGTGCCAGCAGCCCGAGAATAAGACAGGGACTAGCGGGAGGGCCTGGTAATGAGCAGTTCTTC | CASSPRIRQGLAGGPGNEQFF | few | TRBJ2-1 | TRBV5-6 | TRBD2
TGTGCCAGCAGTTTAGCCGGGGCCGAGGGCAATGAGCAGTTCTTC | CASSLAGAEGNEQFF | . | TRBJ2-1 | TRBV28 | .
TGTGCCAGCATCCTCAGCGGGAGTAGCGATGAGCAGTTCTTC | CASILSGSSDEQFF | medium-sized | TRBJ2-1 | TRBV2 | TRBD2
TGTGCCAGCACCTCCGAGGACGGTTGGTACAATGAGCAGTTCTTC | CASTSEDGWYNEQFF | medium-sized | TRBJ2-1 | TRBV6-2/TRBV6-3 | .
TGTGCCAGCAGCCCTCCCGGGGCGGCCCGTGCGCAGTATTTT | CASSPPGAARAQYF | medium-sized | TRBJ2-3 | TRBV7-3 | .
TGTGCCTGGAGTGGGGGGGGTGGCTACACCTTC | CAWSGGGGYTF | medium-sized | TRBJ1-2 | TRBV30 | .
TGTGCCAGCAGCCCGTTTCGAGAGACCCAGTACTTC | CASSPFRETQYF | medium-sized | TRBJ2-5 | TRBV28 | .
TGTGCCAGCAGAAAAGCGGGAGAAGGAGAGACCCAGTACTTC | CASRKAGEGETQYF | medium-sized | TRBJ2-5 | TRBV6-2/TRBV6-3 | TRBD2
TGTGCCAGCAGCGAACAGGGGGTAGCGGAGACCCAGTACTTC | CASSEQGVAETQYF | medium-sized | TRBJ2-5 | TRBV5-6 | TRBD1
TGCAGTGCTAGACACCCTAGACCCTTCCGAGGGGACAATGAGCAGTTCTTC | CSARHPRPFRGDNEQFF | few | TRBJ2-1 | TRBV20-1 | .
TGTGCCAGCAGCGTTGCCGGGAAACCCACCACAGATACGCAGTATTTT | CASSVAGKPTTDTQYF | medium-sized | TRBJ2-3 | TRBV9 | .
TGTGCCAGCAATTGGAGAAGGGGACTGAACAATCAGCCCCAGCATTTT | CASNWRRGLNNQPQHF | medium-sized | TRBJ1-5 | TRBV28 | .
TGCAGCGTCGACACGGGGCCGGATGAAAAACTGTTTTTT | CSVDTGPDEKLFF | once | TRBJ1-4 | TRBV29-1 | .
TGTGCCAGCAGTTTCAGTAGCGGGAGGGCCCAGTCTGGGGCCAACGTCCTGACTTTC | CASSFSSGRAQSGANVLTF | . | TRBJ2-6 | TRBV11-1 | TRBD2
TGCGCCAGCAGCTGGGGCTCCTACGAGCAGTACTTC | CASSWGSYEQYF | few | TRBJ2-7 | TRBV5-1 | .
TGTGCCAGCAGGGGACAGGGAACCGGGGAGCTGTTTTTT | CASRGQGTGELFF | . | TRBJ2-2 | TRBV27 | TRBD1